The T cell receptor beta chain described here comes from a study of T cells in lung cancer brain metastases (dated by TCRdb to between 2017 and 2018). In the study overall: Of the 20 patients, about 15 had a history of tobacco use, with a median of roughly 40 pack-years. Of the 20 or so patients, around 18 received no interval therapy between resection of the primary and resection of the metastasis. A median interval of roughly 50 weeks was observed between acquisition of the primary and brain metastasis specimens. In this study, the TCR beta CDR3 repertoires of fully resected primary non-small cell lung cancers were compared with those of paired brain metastases. The cohort comprised around 20 patients contributing roughly 40 specimens, one primary lung lesion and one brain metastasis each. A median age at first diagnosis of over 55 years was recorded for the patients, of whom 9 were male and some 12 were female. Primary and metastatic specimens both had an average DNA integrity number of 3.5 to 4, with no significant difference between the two sites. General findings and caveats noted by the study authors: Effects of preoperative corticosteroids on T cell infiltration in brain metastases could not be controlled. Most clones were lesion-specific, with limited overlap between paired lesions (mean Morisita index approximately 0.24). DNA fragmentation in the FFPE samples may have kept the complete infiltrating T cell repertoire from being retrieved. Brain metastases contained significantly fewer unique productive clones than the paired primaries (median around 1,400 versus 4,600). The ten most abundant clones made up a significantly larger repertoire fraction in brain metastases than primaries, suggesting clonal expansion.

Turning to this clone: Its antigen has not been determined. No base quality values were provided; no much bigger clone lies one nucleotide off.

Between about 2 and 5.5 ug genomic DNA was input per sample, and equal DNA input was given to paired samples. TCR beta libraries were constructed with the immunoSEQ hsTCRbeta Kit, which uses multiplexed V and J gene primers in two PCR steps. Pooled libraries, together with positive and negative controls, were sequenced on an Illumina MiSeq with a 100-cycle paired-end protocol. As for the original processing: Raw data were processed by the immunoSEQ vendor into normalized, annotated TCR beta repertoire reports. Richness was counted as unique clones by nucleotide sequence, and total richness was extrapolated with the iChao1 and Efron-Thisted estimators. To characterize and compare the paired lesions, the analysis used Pielou's evenness, Simpson's index, the proportional abundance of the top-ten clones, and the Morisita overlap index. This immuneACCESS table, as held by TCRdb, lists in-frame sequences with V and J called but not all clones. Of the missing ones, under half trace to an unresolved V gene in checked studies; the others have no known cause. V, J and clone size derive from that table, while D and trimming were established from the DNA sequence. The sample table contains a few thousand clones; only one count was recorded for about 83% of them. Jointly, the top ten make up 11% of the sample.

Resection was performed in the patients for synchronous oligometastatic disease or for delayed recurrence of a solitary brain metastasis. To avoid including cancers other than NSCLC, any patient with a history of multiple malignancies was excluded. Tumor areas were macrodissected from five deparaffinized 8.5 to 10 um unstained sections guided by marked H&E slides. Every specimen was formalin-fixed and paraffin-embedded (FFPE). The AllPrep DNA/RNA FFPE Kit was used for extraction of genomic DNA. The source is a man in his fifties or sixties with non-small cell lung cancer. Sequencing was performed on tumor tissue from the primary lung tumor. The cell subset or site label, as the study defines it: primary lung cancer lesion.

The nucleotides are TGTGCCAGCAGCTCCGGGACAGACACCGGGGAGCTGTTTTTT. It translates as CASSSGTDTGELFF. The rearrangement joined TRBV7-8 to TRBJ2-2, and 7 junction bases match TRBD1. The germline V end is reduced by 4 bases and the J end by 3 bases; junction bases left unmatched: 2. Its CDR3 holds 14 amino acids, cysteine through phenylalanine. The entry retains the CDR3 DNA only, 42 bases that are in frame from base 1. In the germline V gene, CDR1 corresponds to SGHVS and CDR2 to FQNEAQ. The full variable domain, with segments outside the CDR3 supplied by the reference TRBV7-8 and TRBJ2-2 proteins, appears as GAGVSQSPRYKVAKRGQDVALRCDPISGHVSLFWYQQALGQGPEFLTYFQNEAQLDKSGLPSDRFFAERPEGSVSTLKIQRTQQEDSAVYLCASSSGTDTGELFFGEGSRLTVL.